Presented here are 3 T cell receptor beta chains from one specimen sequenced in a study of identical twins. Each CDR3 protein gets one entry after TCRdb re-called the 5' RACE reads with MiXCR. The data hold 400,000 to 550,000 distinct CDR3 sequences, with more than 20% observed a single time. The data also belong to a second study, concerning T cells expressing NK-cell markers.

Sequencing was carried out using CD4+ T cells sorted from blood. The receptors shown here come from a woman under 30 in good health.

V usage is TRBV2 and J usage is TRBJ2-7; D perhaps matches TRBD1 (8 bases). Germline V gives CDR1 SNHLY, CDR2 FYNNEI. V was pared by 5 bases and J by 5 bases, with 13 bases between. This CDR3 region has 13 residues. The DNA for the CDR3 is TGTGCCAGCAGTAACAGGGGGGGGAACGAGCAGTACTTC. The encoded protein is CASSNRGGNEQYF. The entire variable domain, with the rest obtained from reference TRBV2 and TRBJ2-7, is as follows: EPEVTQTPSHQVTQMGQEVILRCVPISNHLYFYWYRQILGQKVEFLVSFYNNEISEKSEIFDDQFSVERPDGSNFTLKIRSTKLEDSAMYFCASSNRGGNEQYFGPGTRLTVT.

This sequence joins TRBV20-1 and TRBJ2-5; perhaps TRBD2 as D (6 bases). CDR3 size: 12 residues. V lost 3 bases and J 5 bases, leaving 10 bases between the germline ends. Germline V gene lookup returns CDR1 DFQATT and CDR2 SNEGSKA (reference sequence). CDR3 nucleotides: TGCAGTGCTAGCGGGAGTACGGAGACCCAGTACTTC. This encodes CSASGSTETQYF.

A few counts support this clonotype. The chain recombines TRBV5-1 with TRBJ2-7; 11 bases are shared with TRBD2. V was clipped by 0 bases and J by 2 bases; unmatched bases: 7. CDR3 length: 17 amino acids. Germline V lookup: CDR1 SGHRS, CDR2 YFSETQ. The CDR3 reads CASSLDGTSGFPYEQYF. DNA of the CDR3: TGCGCCAGCAGCTTGGATGGGACTAGCGGTTTTCCCTACGAGCAGTACTTC.